This T cell receptor beta chain was captured in a study of T cell repertoires in cytomegalovirus infection. Study as a whole: Carrying CMV and the relevant HLA type showed in public TCR beta signatures.

Each CDR3 protein gets one entry after TCRdb re-called the reads with MiXCR. Of about 490,000 distinct CDR3 sequences in the sample, 16% were seen once. Overall study results and limits: HLA-C-restricted TCR beta clonotypes specific for CMV led the ex vivo response. People with CMV and the relevant HLA were identified by cumulative public TCR beta family frequency.

CDR1 is MNHNS, CDR2 SASEGT, per germline. The CDR3 consists of 15 residues. Deletions cut 6 bases from V and 7 bases from J, with 19 bases between. This clonotype was counted many times. Its antigen remains unknown. This chain uses TRBV6-1 with TRBJ2-1; D is perhaps TRBD1 or TRBD2 (5 bases each). This receptor was taken from a human donor in good health (CMV status not recorded). Some clones in this sample may be carry-over from other donors' samples. The sample taken for sequencing was CD8+ T cells from PBMCs. This CDR3 is CASRPLGTLLNEQFF. In DNA form, the CDR3 reads TGTGCCAGCAGACCGTTGGGGACCCTACTAAATGAGCAGTTCTTC.